Presented here are 10 T cell receptor beta chains from one specimen sequenced in a study of cytomegalovirus exposure and HLA in healthy donors. Researchers ran the PCR with 60 Vbeta and 13 Jbeta primers. Only in-frame clones appear in the TCRdb table, and some are missing; sequencing was by immunoSEQ multiplex PCR. The data show a few hundred thousand clones, about 80% seen once. The specimen sequenced was PBMCs. All receptors derive from a girl between 2 and 10 years old in good health and CMV-seronegative.

This chain joins TRBV5-1 and TRBJ2-2, with TRBD2 identical over 16 bases. J lost 5 bases, V lost 4 bases, and 5 bases had no gene match. The CDR3 covers 17 residues. Germline V gives CDR1 SGHRS, CDR2 YFSETQ. The CDR3 sequence: CASSPPGLAGGTGELFF. DNA of the CDR3: TGCGCCAGCAGCCCCCCGGGACTAGCGGGAGGGACCGGGGAGCTGTTTTTT.

The V call is TRBV5-1, the J call TRBJ2-1, with D hard to call. Germline V gene data show CDR1 as SGHRS and CDR2 as YFSETQ. CDR3 size: 11 residues. V lost 2 bases, J lost 10 bases, and 7 bases lay in between. CDR3 loop: CASSFLSEQFF. CDR3 sequence (DNA): TGCGCCAGCAGCTTTTTGTCGGAGCAGTTCTTC.

DNA for the CDR3: TGTGCCAGCAGACCTACGGGACTAGCGACCAATGAGCAGTTCTTC. Amino acid sequence: CASRPTGLATNEQFF. This rearrangement joins TRBV11-2 to TRBJ2-1; TRBD2 aligns across 10 bases. In germline, CDR1 is SGHAT, CDR2 FQNNGV. The V gene end was trimmed by 6 bases and the J gene end by 6 bases; junction bases not matched to a gene: 8. This CDR3 has 15 residues.

In this sample, this clone turned up a few times. The gene calls are TRBV28 and TRBJ2-5, with 7 positions matching TRBD2. J lost 1 base, V lost 6 bases, and 5 bases had no gene match. Germline CDR1 is MDHEN and CDR2 is SYDVKM. The CDR3 has 14 amino acids. CDR3 amino acids: CASRGGAGQETQYF. The CDR3 DNA follows: TGTGCCAGCAGGGGAGGGGCGGGCCAAGAGACCCAGTACTTC. Full variable domain (remainder filled in from reference TRBV28 and TRBJ2-5): DVKVTQSSRYLVKRTGEKVFLECVQDMDHENMFWYRQDPGLGLRLIYFSYDVKMKEKGDIPEGYSVSREKKERFSLILESASTNQTSMYLCASRGGAGQETQYFGPGTRLLVL.

CDR3 coding DNA: TGTGCCAGCAGCTACCAGACTGATAGCAATCAGCCCCAGCATTTT. It yields the protein CASSYQTDSNQPQHF. The chain joins TRBV5-6 to TRBJ1-5, with D unresolved. V shed 3 bases and J shed 0 bases, with 10 bases lying between them. This CDR3 comprises 15 residues. Per germline, CDR1 SGHDT and CDR2 YYEEEE.

The genes are TRBV27 and TRBJ2-1; D is ambiguous. V was cut by 3 bases and J by 9 bases, with 12 bases left in between. The CDR3 runs to 13 residues. Germline-derived CDR1 and CDR2 are MNHEY and SMNVEV (reference sequence). The CDR3 loop is CASSFQVASEQFF. The CDR3 coding sequence is TGTGCCAGCAGTTTCCAGGTTGCGAGTGAGCAGTTCTTC.

This clone was counted a few times. This chain joins TRBV7-9 and TRBJ2-3; the match to TRBD1 covers 7 bases. V shed 4 bases and J 0 bases; nucleotides not matched to a gene: 4. The CDR3 has 15 residues. Germline V lookup: CDR1 SEHNR, CDR2 FQNEAQ (reference sequence). The CDR3: CASSYGQESTDTQYF. The CDR3 coding sequence is TGTGCCAGCAGCTACGGACAGGAGAGCACAGATACGCAGTATTTT.

This chain uses TRBV18 with TRBJ2-7; D is perhaps TRBD2 (6 bases). CDR1 is KGHSH and CDR2 is LQKENI in the germline V gene. V gave up 4 bases and J gave up 4 bases, with 14 bases separating them. This CDR3 is 14 amino acids long. The CDR3 loop reads CASSRSGEGYEQYF. CDR3 nucleotides: TGTGCCAGCTCACGGTCGGGAGAGGGGTACGAGCAGTACTTC.

This chain joins TRBV6-5 and TRBJ2-3; D possibly corresponds to TRBD1 (6 bases). The V end lost 6 bases, the J end lost 3 bases, and 10 bases lay between the germline ends. CDR1 is MNHEY and CDR2 is SVGAGI in the germline V gene. This CDR3 spans 13 amino acids. DNA for the CDR3: TGTGCCAGCAGCCAGGGGTGGACAGATACGCAGTATTTT. The encoded protein is CASSQGWTDTQYF.

The rearrangement links TRBV19 to TRBJ1-1, with 7 nucleotides matching TRBD1. This CDR3 comprises 15 residues. The germline gives CDR1 LNHDA, CDR2 SQIVND (reference sequence). Trimming removed 8 bases from V and 2 bases from J; junction bases left unmatched: 11. The CDR3 sequence: CASGRRGQLNTEAFF. In nucleotides, the CDR3 is TGTGCCAGTGGAAGGCGGGGACAGCTTAACACTGAAGCTTTCTTT. The full variable domain, rest sourced from reference TRBV19 and TRBJ1-1, is DGGITQSPKYLFRKEGQNVTLSCEQNLNHDAMYWYRQDPGQGLRLIYYSQIVNDFQKGDIAEGYSVSREKKESFPLTVTSAQKNPTAFYLCASGRRGQLNTEAFFGQGTRLTVV.